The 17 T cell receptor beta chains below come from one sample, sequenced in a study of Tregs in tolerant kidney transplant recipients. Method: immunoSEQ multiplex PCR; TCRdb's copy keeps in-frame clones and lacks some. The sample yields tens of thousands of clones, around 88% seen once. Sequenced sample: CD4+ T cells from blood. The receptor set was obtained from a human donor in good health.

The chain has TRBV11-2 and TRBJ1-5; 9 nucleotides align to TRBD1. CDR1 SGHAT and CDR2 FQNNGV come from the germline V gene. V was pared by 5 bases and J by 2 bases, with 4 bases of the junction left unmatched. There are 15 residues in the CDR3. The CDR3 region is CASSGQGLGNQPQHF. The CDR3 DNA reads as TGTGCCAGCAGCGGACAGGGGCTCGGCAATCAGCCCCAGCATTTT.

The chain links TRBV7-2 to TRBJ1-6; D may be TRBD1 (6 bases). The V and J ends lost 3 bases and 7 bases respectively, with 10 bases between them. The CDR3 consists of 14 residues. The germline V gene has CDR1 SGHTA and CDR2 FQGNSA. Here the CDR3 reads CASSFEGTNSPLHF. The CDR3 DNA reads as TGTGCCAGCAGCTTTGAGGGGACAAATTCACCCCTCCACTTT. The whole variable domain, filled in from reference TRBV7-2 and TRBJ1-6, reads GAGVSQSPSNKVTEKGKDVELRCDPISGHTALYWYRQSLGQGLEFLIYFQGNSAPDKSGLPSDRFSAERTGGSVSTLTIQRTQQEDSAVYLCASSFEGTNSPLHFGNGTRLTVT.

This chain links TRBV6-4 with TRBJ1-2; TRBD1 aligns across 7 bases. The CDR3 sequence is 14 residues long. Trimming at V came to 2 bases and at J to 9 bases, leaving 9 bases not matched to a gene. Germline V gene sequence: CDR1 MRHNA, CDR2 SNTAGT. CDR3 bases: TGTGCCAGCAGTGACCCGGACAGGCGTACGAGCTACACCTTC. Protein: CASSDPDRRTSYTF.

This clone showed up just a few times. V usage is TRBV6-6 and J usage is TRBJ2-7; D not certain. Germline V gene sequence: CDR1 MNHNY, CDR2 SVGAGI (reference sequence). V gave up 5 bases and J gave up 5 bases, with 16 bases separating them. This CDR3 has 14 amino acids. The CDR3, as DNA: TGTGCCAGCAGTCCCATACTGGCTCGGGACGAGCAGTACTTC. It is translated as CASSPILARDEQYF.

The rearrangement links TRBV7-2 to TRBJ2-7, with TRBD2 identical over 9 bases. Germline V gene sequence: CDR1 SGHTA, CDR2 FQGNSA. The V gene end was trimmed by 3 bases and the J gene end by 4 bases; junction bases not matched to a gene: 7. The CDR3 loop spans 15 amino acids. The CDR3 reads CASSFRREGRYEQYF. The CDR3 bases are TGTGCCAGCAGCTTTCGGCGGGAGGGCCGATACGAGCAGTACTTC.

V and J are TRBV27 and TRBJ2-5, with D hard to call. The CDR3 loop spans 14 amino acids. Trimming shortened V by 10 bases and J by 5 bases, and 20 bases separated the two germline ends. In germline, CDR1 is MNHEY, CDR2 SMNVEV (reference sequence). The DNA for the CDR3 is TGTGCCACAAGTTTAGGGCCGGCGAGGGAGACCCAGTACTTC. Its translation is CATSLGPARETQYF.

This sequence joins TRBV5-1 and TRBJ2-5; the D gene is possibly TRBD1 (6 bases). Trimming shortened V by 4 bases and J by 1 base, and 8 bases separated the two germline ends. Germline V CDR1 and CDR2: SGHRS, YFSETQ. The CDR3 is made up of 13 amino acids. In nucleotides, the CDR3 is TGCGCCAGCAGCGCGACAGGCCAAGAGACCCAGTACTTC. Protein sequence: CASSATGQETQYF.

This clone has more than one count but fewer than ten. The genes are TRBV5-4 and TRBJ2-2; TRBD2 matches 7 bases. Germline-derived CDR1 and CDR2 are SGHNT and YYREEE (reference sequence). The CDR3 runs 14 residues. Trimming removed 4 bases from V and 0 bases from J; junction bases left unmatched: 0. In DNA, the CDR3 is TGTGCCAGCAGCGCGGGGGCGAACACCGGGGAGCTGTTTTTT. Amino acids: CASSAGANTGELFF.

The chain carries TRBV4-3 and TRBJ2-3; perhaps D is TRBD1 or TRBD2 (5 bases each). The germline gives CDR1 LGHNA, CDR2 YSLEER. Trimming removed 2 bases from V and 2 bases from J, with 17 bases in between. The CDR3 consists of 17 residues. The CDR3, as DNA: TGCGCCAGCAGCCAAACCGGGACGCCTAGGGCCACAGATACGCAGTATTTT. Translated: CASSQTGTPRATDTQYF.

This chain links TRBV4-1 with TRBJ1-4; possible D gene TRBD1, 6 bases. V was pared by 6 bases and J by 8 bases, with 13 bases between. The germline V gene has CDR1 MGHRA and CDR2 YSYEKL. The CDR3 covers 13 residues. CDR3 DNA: TGCGCCAGCAGTAGGGGGGCGGGCGAAAAACTGTTTTTT. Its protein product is CASSRGAGEKLFF.

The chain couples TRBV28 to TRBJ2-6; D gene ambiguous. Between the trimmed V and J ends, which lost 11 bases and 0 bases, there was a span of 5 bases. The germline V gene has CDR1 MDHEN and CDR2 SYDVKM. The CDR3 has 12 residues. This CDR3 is CALGSGANVLTF. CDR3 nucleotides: TGTGCCCTCGGCTCTGGGGCCAACGTCCTGACTTTC.

The DNA for the CDR3 is TGTGCCAGCAGCCGCTCCATACAGGGAGTCGACGAGCAGTACTTC. It is translated as CASSRSIQGVDEQYF. This chain uses TRBV9 with TRBJ2-7; D possibly corresponds to TRBD1 (6 bases). The CDR3 has 15 residues. CDR1 is SGDLS and CDR2 is YYNGEE in the germline V gene. V lost 4 bases and J lost 5, with 19 bases in between.

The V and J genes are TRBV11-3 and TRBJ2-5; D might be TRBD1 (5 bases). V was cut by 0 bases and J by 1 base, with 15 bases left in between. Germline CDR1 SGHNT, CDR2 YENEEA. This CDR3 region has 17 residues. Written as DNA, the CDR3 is TGTGCCAGCAGCTTAGAAGGGTTGACAGCCATCCAAGAGACCCAGTACTTC. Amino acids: CASSLEGLTAIQETQYF.

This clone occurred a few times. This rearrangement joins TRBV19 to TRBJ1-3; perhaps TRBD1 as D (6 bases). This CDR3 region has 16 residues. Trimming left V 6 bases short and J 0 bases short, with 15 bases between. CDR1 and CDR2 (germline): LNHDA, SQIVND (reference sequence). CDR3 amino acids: CASREGQGRSGNTIYF. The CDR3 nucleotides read TGTGCCAGTAGAGAAGGCCAGGGGCGCTCTGGAAACACCATATATTTT. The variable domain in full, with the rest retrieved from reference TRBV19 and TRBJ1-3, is DGGITQSPKYLFRKEGQNVTLSCEQNLNHDAMYWYRQDPGQGLRLIYYSQIVNDFQKGDIAEGYSVSREKKESFPLTVTSAQKNPTAFYLCASREGQGRSGNTIYFGEGSWLTVV.

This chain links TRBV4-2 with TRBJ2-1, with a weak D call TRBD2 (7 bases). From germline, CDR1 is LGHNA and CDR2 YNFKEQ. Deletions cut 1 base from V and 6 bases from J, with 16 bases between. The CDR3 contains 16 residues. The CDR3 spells CASSQGEGGKGNEQFF. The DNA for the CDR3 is TGTGCCAGCAGCCAAGGAGAGGGGGGGAAAGGCAATGAGCAGTTCTTC.

CDR3 sequence: CASSIRVGGGEAFF. The CDR3 DNA reads as TGTGCCAGCAGCATCCGTGTGGGGGGAGGCGAAGCTTTCTTT. The V call is TRBV13, the J call TRBJ1-1, with D maybe TRBD1 (5 bases). Germline CDR1 reads PRHDT; CDR2 reads FYEKMQ (reference sequence). The V and J ends lost 5 bases and 8 bases respectively, with 18 bases between them. There are 14 residues in the CDR3.

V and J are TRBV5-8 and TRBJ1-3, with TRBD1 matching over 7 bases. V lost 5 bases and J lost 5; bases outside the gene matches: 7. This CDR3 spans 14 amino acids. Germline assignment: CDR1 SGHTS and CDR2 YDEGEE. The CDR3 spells CASRPRQGRNTIYF. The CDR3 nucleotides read TGTGCCAGCAGACCGCGACAGGGAAGAAACACCATATATTTT. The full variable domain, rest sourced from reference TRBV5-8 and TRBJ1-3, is EAGVTQSPTHLIKTRGQQATLRCSPISGHTSVYWYQQALGLGLQFLLWYDEGEERNRGNFPPRFSGRQFPNYSSELNVNALELEDSALYLCASRPRQGRNTIYFGEGSWLTVV.